This T cell receptor (beta chain) was sequenced during a study of cytomegalovirus exposure and HLA in healthy donors. Notes on the study in general: Per a prior analysis, the majority of TCR beta V segments were productive roughly 90% or roughly 30% of the time.

13 Jbeta primers and 60 Vbeta primers were used for the PCR. Here immunoSEQ multiplex PCR was the method, and the copy in TCRdb shows in-frame clones only, minus some. The data contain over 100,000 clones, over 75% of them singletons. Concerning this clone: Its target is unknown.

The sequence derives from a male donor in good health and CMV-seropositive. The source material was PBMCs.

This chain's CDR3 is CASSWAVGPADTQYF. In DNA, the CDR3 is TGTGCCAGCTCCTGGGCAGTGGGCCCGGCAGATACGCAGTATTTT. The chain employs TRBV5-4 and TRBJ2-3; D is uncertain. The CDR3 loop spans 15 amino acids. Deletions cut 7 bases from V and 4 bases from J, with 19 bases between. The germline CDR1 and CDR2 sequences are SGHNT and YYREEE (reference sequence).